These 23 T cell receptor beta chains originate from one sample sequenced in a study of response to subunit inactivated influenza vaccine. TCRdb passed the RT-PCR reads through MiXCR, listing each CDR3 protein once. Counted here are 650,000 to 850,000 distinct CDR3 sequences, over 11% occurring once; the ten biggest clones make up less than 7%. The specimen comprised PBMCs from blood, sampled about 14 days before vaccination. These receptors all stem from a man aged 45-65 years who received an inactivated influenza vaccine.

This clonotype turned up a few times. The chain employs TRBV28 and TRBJ1-3; 8 bases map to TRBD1. The V gene end was trimmed by 5 bases and the J gene end by 9 bases; junction bases not matched to a gene: 9. CDR1 is MDHEN and CDR2 is SYDVKM in the germline V gene. The CDR3 consists of 14 residues. CDR3 sequence (DNA): TGTGCCAGCAGTCCAGGGACAGGCAGGGGCACCATATATTTT. This translates into CASSPGTGRGTIYF.

This rearrangement joins TRBV2 to TRBJ2-3; unclear D gene. V lost 8 bases and J lost 6, with 6 bases in between. This CDR3 comprises 10 residues. Germline V CDR1 and CDR2: SNHLY, FYNNEI. CDR3 region: CASLGDTQYF. As DNA, the CDR3 is TGTGCCAGCCTGGGGGATACGCAGTATTTT.

This clonotype turned up a few times. The rearrangement uses TRBV7-2 and TRBJ2-7; no firm D call. V shed 0 bases and J shed 8 bases, with 17 bases lying between them. The germline CDR1 and CDR2 sequences are SGHTA and FQGNSA. This CDR3 contains 15 residues. As DNA, the CDR3 is TGTGCCAGCAGCTTAGCGGTCACGGGTACTACGAAGCAGTACTTC. Translating it yields CASSLAVTGTTKQYF. The full variable domain, its missing parts supplied by reference TRBV7-2 and TRBJ2-7, is GAGVSQSPSNKVTEKGKDVELRCDPISGHTALYWYRQSLGQGLEFLIYFQGNSAPDKSGLPSDRFSAERTGGSVSTLTIQRTQQEDSAVYLCASSLAVTGTTKQYFGPGTRLTVT.

The chain uses TRBV28 and TRBJ2-7; either TRBD1 or TRBD2 may supply D (5 bases each). The CDR3 consists of 14 residues. The germline V gene encodes CDR1 MDHEN and CDR2 SYDVKM. Deletions cut 6 bases from V and 0 bases from J, with 12 bases between. The CDR3 coding sequence is TGTGCCAGCAGGAATGCAGGGACCTCCTACGAGCAGTACTTC. Protein sequence: CASRNAGTSYEQYF.

The chain carries TRBV3-1 and TRBJ2-7, with D possibly matching TRBD2 (5 bases). The germline CDR1 and CDR2 sequences are LGHDT and YNNKEL (reference sequence). The CDR3 spans 16 residues. The V gene lost 1 base and the J gene lost 2 bases, with 15 bases spanning the gap. In DNA form, the CDR3 reads TGTGCCAGCAGCCAAGGAGGAGGCAGCGCAGCCTACGAGCAGTACTTC. Encoded protein: CASSQGGGSAAYEQYF.

The V gene is TRBV25-1, the J gene TRBJ2-1, with 11 nucleotides matching TRBD2. The junction had 8 bases not matched to a gene; V was cut back by 4 bases and J by 9 bases. Germline CDR1 MGHDK, CDR2 SYGVNS. The CDR3 has 15 amino acids. CDR3 nucleotides: TGTGCCAGCAGTGCCATAGCGGGAGGGCCTTTTGAGCAGTTCTTC. This encodes CASSAIAGGPFEQFF.

This clonotype was recorded at least ten times. This chain connects TRBV3-1 to TRBJ2-3, with 7 bases fitting TRBD2. Germline V lookup: CDR1 LGHDT, CDR2 YNNKEL (reference sequence). The ends lost 0 bases at V and 7 bases at J; junction bases unmatched: 19. This CDR3 comprises 19 residues. The CDR3 reads CASSQDWDASGASSNTQYF. The CDR3, as DNA: TGTGCCAGCAGCCAAGATTGGGATGCTAGCGGAGCTTCTTCAAATACGCAGTATTTT.

This clonotype appeared a few times. The rearrangement uses TRBV9 and TRBJ2-1; D tentatively reads TRBD1 or TRBD2 (6 bases each). This CDR3 spans 17 amino acids. With 0 bases removed from V and 4 bases from J, the gap between germline ends came to 17 bases. CDR1 is SGDLS, CDR2 YYNGEE, per germline. The CDR3 bases are TGTGCCAGCAGCGTAGGGGGGGCCCGGGTCCTATACAATGAGCAGTTCTTC. Translated, it gives CASSVGGARVLYNEQFF.

This clonotype occurred a few times. The genes are TRBV28 and TRBJ1-2; D is undetermined. Between the trimmed V and J ends, which lost 5 bases and 2 bases, there was a span of 9 bases. CDR1 and CDR2 (germline): MDHEN, SYDVKM. The CDR3 covers 13 residues. In DNA form, the CDR3 reads TGTGCCAGCAGTCTACCACAGAACTATGGCTACACCTTC. It specifies CASSLPQNYGYTF.

The J gene is TRBJ1-2, the V gene TRBV12-3 or TRBV12-4; D perhaps matches TRBD1 (5 bases). The V end was cut by 6 bases, the J end by 4 bases, with 18 bases between. This CDR3 region has 15 residues. The CDR3 DNA is TGTGCCAGCAGACTGACCGGGACCTCGGGCTATGGCTACACCTTC. Protein product: CASRLTGTSGYGYTF.

The chain combines TRBV3-1 with TRBJ2-2, with D unclear. The CDR3 is 14 amino acids. The V gene lost 2 bases and the J gene lost 1 base, with 5 bases spanning the gap. CDR1 is LGHDT and CDR2 is YNNKEL in the germline V gene (reference sequence). CDR3 residues: CASSQSLNTGELFF. In nucleotides, the CDR3 is TGTGCCAGCAGCCAATCTCTGAACACCGGGGAGCTGTTTTTT.

This clonotype has only a few counts. This chain connects TRBV29-1 to TRBJ2-1; tentative D call: TRBD2 (6 bases). Trimming cost V 1 base and J 4 bases, with 14 bases left between them. The CDR3 is 15 amino acids. CDR1 and CDR2 from the germline V gene are SQVTM and ANQGSEA. CDR3 region: CSVEGRDGMYNEQFF. DNA of the CDR3: TGCAGCGTTGAAGGGCGGGACGGAATGTACAATGAGCAGTTCTTC.

The gene calls are TRBV5-1 and TRBJ2-7, with 7 bases identical to TRBD1. Losses at the gene ends were 0 bases for V and 6 bases for J; bases not matched to a gene: 6. CDR3 length: 14 residues. The germline V gene encodes CDR1 SGHRS and CDR2 YFSETQ. The CDR3 bases are TGCGCCAGCAGCTTGGGGGGACAGCCGTCCGAGCAGTACTTC. It translates to CASSLGGQPSEQYF. The full variable domain, with the rest looked up from reference TRBV5-1 and TRBJ2-7, is KAGVTQTPRYLIKTRGQQVTLSCSPISGHRSVSWYQQTPGQGLQFLFEYFSETQRNKGNFPGRFSGRQFSNSRSEMNVSTLELGDSALYLCASSLGGQPSEQYFGPGTRLTVT.

This clonotype was counted at least ten times. This chain connects TRBV5-1 to TRBJ1-3; no clear D. V lost 5 bases, J lost 0 bases, and 12 bases lay in between. The CDR3 extends over 15 amino acids. Per germline, CDR1 SGHRS and CDR2 YFSETQ. This chain's CDR3 is CASSYDSVSGNTIYF. The CDR3 region has the DNA TGCGCCAGCAGTTATGATTCGGTCTCTGGAAACACCATATATTTT.

V is TRBV11-3 and J is TRBJ2-3, with D maybe TRBD2 (5 bases). The length of the CDR3 is 13 residues. Germline V lookup: CDR1 SGHNT, CDR2 YENEEA. V lost 5 bases and J lost 4, with 10 bases in between. Written as DNA, the CDR3 is TGTGCCAGCAGCAACCGGGAAGCAGATACGCAGTATTTT. Translated: CASSNREADTQYF. Full variable domain (missing parts from reference TRBV11-3 and TRBJ2-3): EAGVVQSPRYKIIEKKQPVAFWCNPISGHNTLYWYLQNLGQGPELLIRYENEEAVDDSQLPKDRFSAERLKGVDSTLKIQPAELGDSAVYLCASSNREADTQYFGPGTRLTVL.

This clonotype was detected a few times. V and J are TRBV4-3 and TRBJ1-2; D might be TRBD1 (5 bases). Per germline, CDR1 LGHNA and CDR2 YSLEER. There are 14 residues in the CDR3. The V end was cut by 1 base, the J end by 8 bases, with 14 bases between. CDR3 in DNA: TGCGCCAGCAGCCAAGGTCGCGACAGTAGAGGCTACACCTTC. Translating it yields CASSQGRDSRGYTF.

This clonotype was counted ten times or more. The chain is built from TRBV28 and TRBJ2-3; unclear D gene. Trimming cost V 6 bases and J 2 bases, with 9 bases left between them. The CDR3 contains 13 residues. Germline V gives CDR1 MDHEN, CDR2 SYDVKM. CDR3 sequence: CASRTHNTDTQYF. For the CDR3, the DNA is TGTGCCAGCAGAACCCACAACACAGATACGCAGTATTTT.

In its sample, this clonotype was seen a few times. The V call is TRBV30, the J call TRBJ2-3, with D unresolved. In germline, CDR1 is GTSNPN, CDR2 SVGIG (reference sequence). V was cut by 5 bases and J by 6 bases, with 9 bases left in between. The CDR3 contains 11 residues. CDR3 sequence (DNA): TGTGCCTGGTTAAATGGGGATACGCAGTATTTT. Translated: CAWLNGDTQYF.

The chain has TRBV5-1 and TRBJ2-1; tentative D call: TRBD2 (5 bases). Germline V gene data show CDR1 as SGHRS and CDR2 as YFSETQ. The V end was cut by 4 bases, the J end by 2 bases, with 22 bases between. The CDR3 totals 18 residues. Here the CDR3 reads CASSLWTLALPTYNEQFF. DNA of the CDR3: TGCGCCAGCAGCCTATGGACTTTAGCGCTACCTACCTACAATGAGCAGTTCTTC.

A note on this clonotype: One end of the junction varies from germline; a read error may be responsible. V usage is TRBV20-1 and J usage is TRBJ2-7, with a weak D call TRBD2 (5 bases). This CDR3 region has 14 residues. Germline V gene sequence: CDR1 DFQATT, CDR2 SNEGSKA (reference sequence). This CDR3 is CSASGVRELYELYF. DNA of the CDR3: TGCAGTGCTAGCGGGGTCAGAGAACTTTACGAGCTGTACTTC.

Details on this clonotype: A much larger clone differs from this one at a single base, so this may be a read error. The chain carries TRBV10-3 and TRBJ2-2; D gene unclear. Trimming took off 6 bases at V and 1 base at J, with 0 bases between the two ends. In germline, CDR1 is ENHRY, CDR2 SYGVKD. CDR3 length equals 11 residues. The CDR3 sequence is CAIRNTGELFF. The CDR3 nucleotides read TGTGCCATCAGGAACACCGGGGAGCTGTTTTTT.

This clonotype has a handful of counts. The chain couples TRBV20-1 to TRBJ2-3, with 10 bases lining up with TRBD2. The junction had 6 bases not matched to a gene; V was cut back by 0 bases and J by 3 bases. The CDR3 consists of 16 residues. Germline-derived CDR1 and CDR2 are DFQATT and SNEGSKA (reference sequence). The CDR3 coding sequence is TGCAGTGCTAGAGATTGGGGACTAGCGCGGACAGATACGCAGTATTTT. Translating gives CSARDWGLARTDTQYF.

The genes are TRBV19 and TRBJ2-1; 8 bases align to TRBD2. CDR3 length: 14 amino acids. Losses at the gene ends were 3 bases for V and 6 bases for J; bases not matched to a gene: 4. The germline V gene encodes CDR1 LNHDA and CDR2 SQIVND (reference sequence). In nucleotides, the CDR3 is TGTGCCAGTAGTATCTCCAGCGGGGGCAATGAGCAGTTCTTC. Residues: CASSISSGGNEQFF. The full variable domain, completed using reference TRBV19 and TRBJ2-1, is DGGITQSPKYLFRKEGQNVTLSCEQNLNHDAMYWYRQDPGQGLRLIYYSQIVNDFQKGDIAEGYSVSREKKESFPLTVTSAQKNPTAFYLCASSISSGGNEQFFGPGTRLTVL.